One and the same sample provided the 22 T cell receptor beta chains below, sequenced in a study of beta chain features in type 1 diabetes. Sequenced material consisted of expressed TCRB transcripts (all of the isolated RNA was reverse transcribed). This table comes from immunoSEQ multiplex PCR, and its TCRdb copy is limited to in-frame clones, with some not included. The table shows 600,000 to 700,000 clones, with around 12% occurring only once. Study findings and constraints: TCRB CDR3s were moderately but significantly shorter in Type 1 diabetes patients in all four CD4+ subsets.

These TCRs' antigens remain unknown. Sequenced: naive CD4+ T cells from blood. Source of these receptors: a man in his thirties or forties with type 1 diabetes.

This clone was counted between two and nine times. The chain links TRBV2 to TRBJ1-5; a possible D gene is TRBD1 (6 bases). CDR1 and CDR2 (germline): SNHLY, FYNNEI. The CDR3 is 14 residues long. Trimming left V 7 bases short and J 8 bases short, with 18 bases between. The CDR3 nucleotides read TGTGCCAGCACGGTACAGGGCTCTGGAGAGCCCCAGCATTTT. Translated: CASTVQGSGEPQHF.

The chain carries TRBV29-1 and TRBJ2-7; the match to TRBD2 covers 7 bases. CDR3 length: 14 amino acids. J was trimmed by 3 bases and V by 6 bases; bases with no gene match: 11. Looked up from germline, CDR1 is SQVTM and CDR2 is ANQGSEA. For the CDR3, the DNA is TGCAGCGTAGCCGGGGAGGGGAACCTCTACGAGCAGTACTTC. The encoded protein is CSVAGEGNLYEQYF.

The chain employs TRBV28 and TRBJ2-7; tentatively, D is TRBD1 (5 bases). Germline V lookup: CDR1 MDHEN, CDR2 SYDVKM. With 5 bases removed from V and 6 bases from J, the gap between germline ends came to 14 bases. The CDR3 totals 13 residues. The CDR3 nucleotides read TGTGCCAGCAGTGACGGGCAGGGTCTCGAGCAGTACTTC. Translated: CASSDGQGLEQYF.

This clone has only a few counts. The V call is TRBV7-2, the J call TRBJ1-2; possibly TRBD1 for D (6 bases). The V end was cut by 1 base, the J end by 6 bases, with 18 bases between. Germline CDR1 and CDR2: SGHTA and FQGNSA. This CDR3 is built from 16 residues. CDR3 coding DNA: TGTGCCAGCAGCTTAGGGCCGGGGGCAACCCCTAATGGCTACACCTTC. This translates into CASSLGPGATPNGYTF.

With regard to this clone: The sample has other DNA sequences that encode this CDR3 too. This chain joins TRBV30 and TRBJ2-5; D unclear. The CDR3 is made up of 11 amino acids. Trimming stripped 0 bases from V and 5 bases from J, with 4 bases between. CDR1 and CDR2 from the germline V gene are GTSNPN and SVGIG (reference sequence). The CDR3 region has the DNA TGTGCCTGGAGTGTCCAGGAGACCCAGTACTTC. It specifies CAWSVQETQYF. Using reference TRBV30 and TRBJ2-5 for the parts outside the CDR3, the full variable domain is SQTIHQWPATLVQPVGSPLSLECTVEGTSNPNLYWYRQAAGRGLQLLFYSVGIGQISSEVPQNLSASRPQDRQFILSSKKLLLSDSGFYLCAWSVQETQYFGPGTRLLVL.

This clone was seen a handful of times. The V and J genes are TRBV11-2 and TRBJ1-2; the match to TRBD1 covers 8 bases. Germline lookup yields CDR1 SGHAT and CDR2 FQNNGV. CDR3 length equals 14 residues. With V trimmed by 5 bases and J by 4 bases, 6 bases remained unmatched. In nucleotides, the CDR3 is TGTGCCAGCAGCACGGACAGGGACGGCTATGGCTACACCTTC. Its protein is CASSTDRDGYGYTF.

The CDR3 DNA reads TGTGCCAGCAGCTCCACGGGGGGAGCGGGGGGTCTCGCCGGGGAGCTGTTTTTT. This translates into CASSSTGGAGGLAGELFF. The J gene is TRBJ2-2, the V gene TRBV7-8; 9 bases map to TRBD2. The CDR3 has 18 residues. Germline V gene sequence: CDR1 SGHVS, CDR2 FQNEAQ. V lost 4 bases and J lost 6; bases outside the gene matches: 15. Based on the CDR3 plus reference TRBV7-8 and TRBJ2-2, the full variable domain is GAGVSQSPRYKVAKRGQDVALRCDPISGHVSLFWYQQALGQGPEFLTYFQNEAQLDKSGLPSDRFFAERPEGSVSTLKIQRTQQEDSAVYLCASSSTGGAGGLAGELFFGEGSRLTVL.

This clone came up a few times. The genes are TRBV7-2 and TRBJ2-6; D unresolved. CDR3 length: 12 amino acids. Germline CDR1 reads SGHTA; CDR2 reads FQGNSA. V was cut by 9 bases and J by 0 bases, with 3 bases left in between. CDR3 protein: CASNSGANVLTF. CDR3 DNA sequence: TGTGCCAGTAACTCTGGGGCCAACGTCCTGACTTTC.

For this clone: The sample has other DNA sequences that encode this CDR3 too. This chain links TRBV4-2 with TRBJ1-4; D ambiguous. From germline, CDR1 is LGHNA and CDR2 YNFKEQ. With 0 bases removed from V and 8 bases from J, the gap between germline ends came to 1 base. The CDR3 extends over 11 amino acids. The DNA of the CDR3 is TGTGCCAGCAGCCAAGACGAAAAACTGTTTTTT. Its translation is CASSQDEKLFF.

The chain combines TRBV15 with TRBJ2-3, with unresolved D. The CDR3 is 19 residues long. The germline gives CDR1 LNHNV, CDR2 YYDKDF (reference sequence). The V end was cut by 3 bases, the J end by 9 bases, with 31 bases between. The CDR3 bases are TGTGCCACCAGCAGTGCAGAGGACGCGGCCCTTCCAAATGTCGCCACGCAGTATTTT. As protein: CATSSAEDAALPNVATQYF.

This clone was observed a few times. The V call is TRBV15, the J call TRBJ2-7; TRBD1 aligns across 9 bases. Germline values: CDR1 LNHNV, CDR2 YYDKDF (reference sequence). This CDR3 comprises 14 residues. J was trimmed by 0 bases and V by 8 bases; bases with no gene match: 5. DNA for the CDR3: TGTGCCACCGGCCCGGGACAGGGCTCCTACGAGCAGTACTTC. Protein product: CATGPGQGSYEQYF.

There are a few counts of this clone. In nucleotides, the CDR3 is TGTGCCATCAGTTGGACGGAGAACACTGAAGCTTTCTTT. Its protein is CAISWTENTEAFF. The gene calls are TRBV10-3 and TRBJ1-1; D remains ambiguous. The CDR3 is made up of 13 amino acids. Trimming shortened V by 5 bases and J by 1 base, and 8 bases separated the two germline ends. Germline V gene lookup returns CDR1 ENHRY and CDR2 SYGVKD.

This clone occurred a few times. J is TRBJ2-7 and V is TRBV6-9; D remains unclear. Germline lookup yields CDR1 MNHGY and CDR2 SVAAGI. The CDR3 contains 14 residues. Trimming left V 7 bases short and J 0 bases short, with 13 bases between. The CDR3 is CASIERSGSYEQYF. The CDR3, as DNA: TGTGCCAGCATCGAGAGGTCCGGCTCCTACGAGCAGTACTTC.

The V call is TRBV18, the J call TRBJ1-2; D is unresolved. The CDR3 runs 16 residues. In germline, CDR1 is KGHSH, CDR2 LQKENI. V was clipped by 2 bases and J by 5 bases, with 18 bases between them. Here the CDR3 reads CASSPGNSGMDYGYTF. The CDR3 DNA reads as TGTGCCAGCTCACCAGGGAATAGCGGGATGGATTATGGCTACACCTTC.

The J gene is TRBJ2-1, the V gene TRBV14, with 7 bases aligning to TRBD1. V lost 1 base to trimming and J lost 4 bases; unmatched junction nucleotides: 10. CDR3 length: 17 amino acids. Germline loops: CDR1 SGHDN, CDR2 FVKESK. This CDR3 reads CASSQVSGTVPYNEQFF. The CDR3 region has the DNA TGTGCCAGCAGCCAAGTATCCGGGACAGTTCCATACAATGAGCAGTTCTTC. Complete variable domain (other parts from reference TRBV14 and TRBJ2-1): EAGVTQFPSHSVIEKGQTVTLRCDPISGHDNLYWYRRVMGKEIKFLLHFVKESKQDESGMPNNRFLAERTGGTYSTLKVQPAELEDSGVYFCASSQVSGTVPYNEQFFGPGTRLTVL.

This clone was detected a few times. V usage is TRBV6-5 and J usage is TRBJ1-1; D call uncertain. Trimming cost V 2 bases and J 0 bases, with 7 bases left between them. The CDR3 is 14 amino acids. Germline V lookup: CDR1 MNHEY, CDR2 SVGAGI. CDR3 DNA: TGTGCCAGCAGTTACACCCGGATGAACACTGAAGCTTTCTTT. Translated, it gives CASSYTRMNTEAFF.

The J gene is TRBJ2-7, the V gene TRBV2; D is possibly TRBD1 (6 bases). There are 15 residues in the CDR3. Trimming took 6 bases from V and 0 from J, leaving 15 bases between them. Germline assignment: CDR1 SNHLY and CDR2 FYNNEI. In DNA, the CDR3 is TGTGCCAGCAGCTACCGGGACAACGACTCCTACGAGCAGTACTTC. It codes for CASSYRDNDSYEQYF.

This clone was observed a few times. This chain connects TRBV19 to TRBJ1-5; no reliable D call. Per the germline V gene, CDR1 is LNHDA and CDR2 is SQIVND (reference sequence). The CDR3 loop spans 17 amino acids. V shed 2 bases and J shed 9 bases, with 23 bases lying between them. The CDR3 nucleotides read TGTGCCAGTAGTATATCATCCGGGTTCCCGGGAGGGATGCCCCAGCATTTT. As protein: CASSISSGFPGGMPQHF. Supplemented by reference TRBV19 and TRBJ1-5, the full variable domain reads DGGITQSPKYLFRKEGQNVTLSCEQNLNHDAMYWYRQDPGQGLRLIYYSQIVNDFQKGDIAEGYSVSREKKESFPLTVTSAQKNPTAFYLCASSISSGFPGGMPQHFGDGTRLSIL.

The chain combines TRBV7-2 with TRBJ2-5, with D possibly being TRBD2 (6 bases). The germline V gene encodes CDR1 SGHTA and CDR2 FQGNSA. The V end was cut by 1 base, the J end by 4 bases, with 7 bases between. CDR3 length: 13 amino acids. The CDR3, as DNA: TGTGCCAGCAGCTTAGAGGAGGGAGAGACCCAGTACTTC. Its translation is CASSLEEGETQYF.

The chain is built from TRBV7-9 and TRBJ2-2; D ambiguous. Trimming stripped 4 bases from V and 5 bases from J, with 11 bases between. Germline V gene sequence: CDR1 SEHNR, CDR2 FQNEAQ (reference sequence). This CDR3 is 14 amino acids long. CDR3 in DNA: TGTGCCAGCAGCTCAATCGATAATACCGGGGAGCTGTTTTTT. Translated: CASSSIDNTGELFF.

The genes are TRBV7-2 and TRBJ2-1, with D perhaps being TRBD1 or TRBD2 (5 bases each). The germline V and J ends were trimmed by 10 bases and 3 bases, with 16 bases remaining between them. The CDR3 contains 14 residues. Germline CDR1 reads SGHTA; CDR2 reads FQGNSA. For the CDR3, the DNA is TGTGCCACCGGGACCTTAACCTTCTACAATGAGCAGTTCTTC. Protein: CATGTLTFYNEQFF.

In its sample, this clone was seen a few times. This chain connects TRBV18 to TRBJ2-5; possible D gene TRBD2, 6 bases. The V gene's germline CDR1 is KGHSH and CDR2 LQKENI. The CDR3 runs 15 residues. V was cut by 1 base and J by 5 bases, with 14 bases left in between. The DNA of the CDR3 is TGTGCCAGCTCACCACAGCTGCGGGATTTGGAGACCCAGTACTTC. It is translated as CASSPQLRDLETQYF.